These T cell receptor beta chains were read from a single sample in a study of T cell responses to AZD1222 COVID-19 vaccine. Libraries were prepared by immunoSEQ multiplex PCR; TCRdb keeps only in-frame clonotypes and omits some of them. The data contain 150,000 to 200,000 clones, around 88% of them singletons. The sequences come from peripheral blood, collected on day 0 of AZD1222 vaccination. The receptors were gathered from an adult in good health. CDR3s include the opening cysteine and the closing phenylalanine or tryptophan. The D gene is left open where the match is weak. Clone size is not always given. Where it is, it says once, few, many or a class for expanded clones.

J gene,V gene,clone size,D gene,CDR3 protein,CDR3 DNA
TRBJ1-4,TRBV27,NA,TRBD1,CASSPREKGAGLGEKLFF,TGTGCCAGCAGTCCCCGGGAGAAGGGGGCGGGGCTAGGTGAAAAACTGTTTTTT
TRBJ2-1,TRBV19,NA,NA,CATTPDRSSYNEQFF,TGTGCCACCACGCCGGACCGCAGCTCCTACAATGAGCAGTTCTTC
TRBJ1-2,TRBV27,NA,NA,CASAKVGMSDGYTF,TGTGCCAGCGCCAAGGTGGGCATGTCTGATGGCTACACCTTC
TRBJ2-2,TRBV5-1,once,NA,CASSGGLGGGELFF,TGCGCCAGCAGCGGGGGTCTCGGCGGCGGGGAGCTGTTTTTT
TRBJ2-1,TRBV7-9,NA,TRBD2,CASRQSAGGRYNEQFF,TGTGCCAGCAGGCAGTCAGCGGGGGGGCGGTACAATGAGCAGTTCTTC
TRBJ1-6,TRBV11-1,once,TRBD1,CASSRRDSNNSPLHF,TGTGCCAGCAGCCGGCGGGACAGTAATAATTCACCCCTCCACTTT
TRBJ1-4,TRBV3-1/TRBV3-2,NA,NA,CASSQDPQGTVREKLFF,TGTGCCAGCAGCCAAGACCCCCAGGGTACTGTTCGTGAAAAACTGTTTTTT
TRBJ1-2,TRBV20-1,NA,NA,CSASTKAVDRVDGYTF,TGCAGTGCTAGTACGAAGGCAGTCGATAGGGTTGACGGCTACACCTTC
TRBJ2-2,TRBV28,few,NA,CASSFFRVSAANTGELFF,TGTGCCAGCAGTTTTTTCAGGGTTTCGGCCGCGAACACCGGGGAGCTGTTTTTT
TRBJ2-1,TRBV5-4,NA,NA,CASSLVGGREQFF,TGTGCCAGCAGCTTGGTGGGGGGCCGTGAGCAGTTCTTC
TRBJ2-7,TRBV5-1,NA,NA,CASSLVSGYEQYF,TGCGCCAGCAGCTTGGTTAGCGGCTACGAGCAGTACTTC
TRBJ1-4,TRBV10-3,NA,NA,CAISVKIGEKLFF,TGTGCCATCAGTGTTAAAATTGGGGAAAAACTGTTTTTT
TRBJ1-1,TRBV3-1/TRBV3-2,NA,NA,CASSQDRSGQASMNTEAFF,TGTGCCAGCAGCCAAGATCGGTCGGGGCAGGCATCCATGAACACTGAAGCTTTCTTT
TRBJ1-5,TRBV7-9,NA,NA,CASSLVDSNQPQHF,TGTGCCAGCAGCTTAGTGGACAGCAATCAGCCCCAGCATTTT
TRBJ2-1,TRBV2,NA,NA,CASRTAPGNNEQFF,TGTGCCAGCAGGACCGCCCCGGGTAACAATGAGCAGTTCTTC
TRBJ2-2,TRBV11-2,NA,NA,CASSLEVFPGELFF,TGTGCCAGCAGCTTAGAAGTGTTTCCCGGGGAGCTGTTTTTT